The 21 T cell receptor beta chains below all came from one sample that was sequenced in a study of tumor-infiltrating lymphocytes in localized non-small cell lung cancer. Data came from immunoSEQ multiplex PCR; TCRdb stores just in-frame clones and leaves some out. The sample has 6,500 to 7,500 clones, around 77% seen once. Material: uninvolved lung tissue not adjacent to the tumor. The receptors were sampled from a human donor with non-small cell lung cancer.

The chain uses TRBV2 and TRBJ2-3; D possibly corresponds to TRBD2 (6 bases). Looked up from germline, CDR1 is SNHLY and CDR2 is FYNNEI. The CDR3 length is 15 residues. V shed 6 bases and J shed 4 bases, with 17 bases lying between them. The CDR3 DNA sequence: TGTGCCAGCAGAATCTTGAAGGGAGGCGCAGATACGCAGTATTTT. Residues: CASRILKGGADTQYF. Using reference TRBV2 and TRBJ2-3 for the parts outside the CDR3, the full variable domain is EPEVTQTPSHQVTQMGQEVILRCVPISNHLYFYWYRQILGQKVEFLVSFYNNEISEKSEIFDDQFSVERPDGSNFTLKIRSTKLEDSAMYFCASRILKGGADTQYFGPGTRLTVL.

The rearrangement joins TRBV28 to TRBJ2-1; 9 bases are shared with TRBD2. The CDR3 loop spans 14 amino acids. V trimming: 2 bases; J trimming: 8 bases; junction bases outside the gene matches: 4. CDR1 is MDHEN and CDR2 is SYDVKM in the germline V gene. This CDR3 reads CASSLGGRADEQFF. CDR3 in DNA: TGTGCCAGCAGTTTAGGCGGGAGGGCCGATGAGCAGTTCTTC.

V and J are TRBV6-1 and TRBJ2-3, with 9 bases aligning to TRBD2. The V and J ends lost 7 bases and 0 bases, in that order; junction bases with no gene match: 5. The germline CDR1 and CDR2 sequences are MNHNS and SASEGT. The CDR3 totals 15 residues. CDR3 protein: CASIIAGASTDTQYF. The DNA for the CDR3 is TGTGCCAGCATTATAGCGGGAGCGAGCACAGATACGCAGTATTTT.

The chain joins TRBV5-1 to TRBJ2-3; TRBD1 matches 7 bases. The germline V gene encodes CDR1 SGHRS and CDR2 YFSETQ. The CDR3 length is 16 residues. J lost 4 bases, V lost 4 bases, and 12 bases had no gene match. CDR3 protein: CASSRSQGTSADTQYF. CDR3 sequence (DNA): TGCGCCAGCAGCAGATCACAGGGGACGTCCGCAGATACGCAGTATTTT. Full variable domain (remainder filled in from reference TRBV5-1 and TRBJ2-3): KAGVTQTPRYLIKTRGQQVTLSCSPISGHRSVSWYQQTPGQGLQFLFEYFSETQRNKGNFPGRFSGRQFSNSRSEMNVSTLELGDSALYLCASSRSQGTSADTQYFGPGTRLTVL.

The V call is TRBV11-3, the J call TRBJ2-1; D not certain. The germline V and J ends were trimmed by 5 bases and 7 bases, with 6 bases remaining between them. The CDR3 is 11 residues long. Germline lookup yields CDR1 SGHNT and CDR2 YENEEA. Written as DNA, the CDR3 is TGTGCCAGCAGCGCTAGAAATGAGCAGTTCTTC. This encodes CASSARNEQFF.

CDR3: CASSDGRGSTDTQYF. The CDR3 coding sequence is TGTGCCAGCAGTGATGGGCGGGGGAGCACAGATACGCAGTATTTT. The rearrangement uses TRBV6-1 and TRBJ2-3; 7 positions match TRBD2. The junction had 3 bases not matched to a gene; V was cut back by 3 bases and J by 0 bases. Germline V gene data show CDR1 as MNHNS and CDR2 as SASEGT. The CDR3 extends over 15 amino acids.

In nucleotides, the CDR3 is TGTGCCAGCAGCCAGGGACTAGCGGGGCAAGAGACCCAGTACTTC. Its protein product is CASSQGLAGQETQYF. The chain joins TRBV6-5 to TRBJ2-5; 13 nucleotides line up with TRBD2. Trimming at V came to 6 bases and at J to 2 bases, leaving 3 bases not matched to a gene. The CDR3 contains 15 residues. Germline values: CDR1 MNHEY, CDR2 SVGAGI.

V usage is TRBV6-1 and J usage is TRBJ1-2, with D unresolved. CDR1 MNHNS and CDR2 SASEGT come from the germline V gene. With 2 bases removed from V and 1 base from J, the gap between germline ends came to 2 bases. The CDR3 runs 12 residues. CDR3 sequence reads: CASSEYNYGYTF. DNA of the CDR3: TGTGCCAGCAGTGAATATAACTATGGCTACACCTTC.

DNA for the CDR3: TGTGCCAGCAGCTTGTCGCGGGGGGGCACAGATACGCAGTATTTT. This codes for CASSLSRGGTDTQYF. The gene calls are TRBV7-2 and TRBJ2-3; TRBD2 agrees at 8 bases. Per germline, CDR1 SGHTA and CDR2 FQGNSA. Trimming removed 3 bases from V and 1 base from J; junction bases left unmatched: 3. The CDR3 covers 15 residues.

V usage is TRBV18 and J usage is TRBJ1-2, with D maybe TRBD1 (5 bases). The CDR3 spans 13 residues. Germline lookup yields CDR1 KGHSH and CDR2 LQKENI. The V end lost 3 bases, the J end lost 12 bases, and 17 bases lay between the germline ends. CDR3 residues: CASSPWDGQTDTF. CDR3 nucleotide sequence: TGTGCCAGCTCACCCTGGGACGGCCAGACCGACACCTTC.

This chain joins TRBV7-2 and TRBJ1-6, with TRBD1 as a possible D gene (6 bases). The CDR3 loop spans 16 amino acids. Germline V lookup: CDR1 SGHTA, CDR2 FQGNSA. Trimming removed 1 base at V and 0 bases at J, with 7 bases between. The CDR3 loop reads CASSLGGPSYNSPLHF. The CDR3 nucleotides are TGTGCCAGCAGCTTAGGGGGGCCCTCCTATAATTCACCCCTCCACTTT.

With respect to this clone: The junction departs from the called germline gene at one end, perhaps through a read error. CDR3: CASSLTGDQGRVAF. The DNA of the CDR3 is TGTGCCAGCAGCTTAACTGGGGATCAGGGACGGGTGGCATTT. The genes are TRBV7-3 and TRBJ1-1; D perhaps matches TRBD1 (5 bases). The germline CDR1 and CDR2 sequences are SGHTA and FQGTGA. The CDR3 totals 14 residues.

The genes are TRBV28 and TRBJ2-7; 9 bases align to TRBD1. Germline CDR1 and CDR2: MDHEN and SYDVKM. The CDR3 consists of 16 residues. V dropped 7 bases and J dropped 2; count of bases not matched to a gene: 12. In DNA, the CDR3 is TGTGCCAGCATGGTCCTTTATGGGACAGGGACCTACGAGCAGTACTTC. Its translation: CASMVLYGTGTYEQYF.

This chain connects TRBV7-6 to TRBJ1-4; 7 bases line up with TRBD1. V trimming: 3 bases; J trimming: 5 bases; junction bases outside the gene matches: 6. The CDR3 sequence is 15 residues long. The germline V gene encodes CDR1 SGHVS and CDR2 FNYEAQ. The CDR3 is CASSLWGQRNEKLFF. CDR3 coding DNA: TGTGCCAGCAGCTTGTGGGGACAGAGAAATGAAAAACTGTTTTTT. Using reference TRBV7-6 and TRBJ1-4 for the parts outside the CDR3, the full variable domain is GAGVSQSPRYKVTKRGQDVALRCDPISGHVSLYWYRQALGQGPEFLTYFNYEAQQDKSGLPNDRFSAERPEGSISTLTIQRTEQRDSAMYRCASSLWGQRNEKLFFGSGTQLSVL.

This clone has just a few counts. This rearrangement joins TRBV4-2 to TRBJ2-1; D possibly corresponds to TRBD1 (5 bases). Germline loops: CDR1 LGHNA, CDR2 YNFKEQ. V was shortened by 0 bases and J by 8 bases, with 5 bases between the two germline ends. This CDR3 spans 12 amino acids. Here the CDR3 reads CASSQDRDEQFF. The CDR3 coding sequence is TGTGCCAGCAGCCAAGACAGGGATGAGCAGTTCTTC.

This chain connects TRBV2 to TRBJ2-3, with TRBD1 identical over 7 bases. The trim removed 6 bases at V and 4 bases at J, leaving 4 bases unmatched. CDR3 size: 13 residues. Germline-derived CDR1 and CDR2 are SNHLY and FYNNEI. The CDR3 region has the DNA TGTGCCAGCAGCGAGGGGGCATCAGATACGCAGTATTTT. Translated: CASSEGASDTQYF.

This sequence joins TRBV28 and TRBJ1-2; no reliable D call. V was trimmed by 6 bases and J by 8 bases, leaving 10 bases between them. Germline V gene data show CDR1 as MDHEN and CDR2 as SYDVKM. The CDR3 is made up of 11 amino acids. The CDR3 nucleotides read TGTGCCAGCAGCCTTGAGAGAGGCTACACCTTC. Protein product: CASSLERGYTF.

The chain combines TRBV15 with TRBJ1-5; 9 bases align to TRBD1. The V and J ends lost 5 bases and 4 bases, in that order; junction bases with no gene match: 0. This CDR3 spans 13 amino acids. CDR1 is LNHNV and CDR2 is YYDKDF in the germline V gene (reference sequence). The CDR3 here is CATSGTGNQPQHF. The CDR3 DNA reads TGTGCCACCAGCGGGACAGGGAATCAGCCCCAGCATTTT. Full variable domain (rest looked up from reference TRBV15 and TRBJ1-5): DAMVIQNPRYQVTQFGKPVTLSCSQTLNHNVMYWYQQKSSQAPKLLFHYYDKDFNNEADTPDNFQSRRPNTSFCFLDIRSPGLGDTAMYLCATSGTGNQPQHFGDGTRLSIL.

The CDR3 bases are TGTGCCATCAGTGGGACAGGGACCGAGCAGTACTTC. Amino acids: CAISGTGTEQYF. The J gene is TRBJ2-7, the V gene TRBV10-3; 8 positions agree with TRBD1. Trimming removed 4 bases from V and 6 bases from J; junction bases left unmatched: 2. Germline values: CDR1 ENHRY, CDR2 SYGVKD. CDR3 length: 12 residues.

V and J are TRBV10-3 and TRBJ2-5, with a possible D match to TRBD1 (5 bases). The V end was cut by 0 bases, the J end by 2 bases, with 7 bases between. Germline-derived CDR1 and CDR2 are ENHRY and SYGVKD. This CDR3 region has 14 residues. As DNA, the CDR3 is TGTGCCATCAGTGAGTCGAGACAGCAAGAGACCCAGTACTTC. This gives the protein CAISESRQQETQYF.

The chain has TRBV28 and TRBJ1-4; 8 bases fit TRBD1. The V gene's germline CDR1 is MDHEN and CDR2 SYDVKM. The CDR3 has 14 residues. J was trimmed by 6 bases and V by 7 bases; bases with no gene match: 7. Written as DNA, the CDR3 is TGTGCCAGCATAACAAGGACAGGGCATGAAAAACTGTTTTTT. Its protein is CASITRTGHEKLFF.